This entry lists 10 T cell receptor beta chains sequenced from one sample in a study of glioma-infiltrating T cells after dendritic cell vaccination. Some clones are missing from TCRdb's copy, which holds only in-frame ones; the method was immunoSEQ multiplex PCR. The table records roughly 70,000 clones, approximately 80% of them present only once. Sequenced material: blood, taken before dendritic cell vaccination. These receptors were obtained from a human donor with glioblastoma.

J is TRBJ1-1 and V is TRBV6-5, with TRBD1 identical over 8 bases. The V gene end was trimmed by 5 bases and the J gene end by 5 bases; junction bases not matched to a gene: 7. This CDR3 has 14 residues. Germline V lookup: CDR1 MNHEY, CDR2 SVGAGI. As DNA, the CDR3 is TGTGCCAGCAGTACACAGGGGGAGGGAACTGAAGCTTTCTTT. Translated, it gives CASSTQGEGTEAFF.

This clone was picked up a small number of times. V usage is TRBV16 and J usage is TRBJ2-5, with 12 bases lining up with TRBD1. The germline gives CDR1 KGHSY, CDR2 FQNENV. Trimming removed 7 bases from V and 0 bases from J; junction bases left unmatched: 15. The CDR3 consists of 19 residues. CDR3 coding DNA: TGTGCCAGCACCACAATATCCGGGACAGGGGGCCAGTACCAAGAGACCCAGTACTTC. This sequence encodes CASTTISGTGGQYQETQYF.

The chain links TRBV7-2 to TRBJ1-5; 8 nucleotides agree with TRBD1. The length of the CDR3 is 14 residues. Germline CDR1 and CDR2: SGHTA and FQGNSA. The junction had 7 bases not matched to a gene; V was cut back by 7 bases and J by 5 bases. CDR3 nucleotides: TGTGCCAGCACCATCGGGACAGGTGATCAGCCCCAGCATTTT. Amino acid sequence: CASTIGTGDQPQHF.

This clone was seen only once. The rearrangement joins TRBV6-1 to TRBJ2-3; 7 nucleotides align to TRBD1. Per germline, CDR1 MNHNS and CDR2 SASEGT. The length of the CDR3 is 14 residues. The trim removed 4 bases at V and 3 bases at J, leaving 4 bases unmatched. CDR3 amino acids: CASSVRGQTDTQYF. Here the CDR3 DNA reads TGTGCCAGCAGTGTAAGGGGGCAAACAGATACGCAGTATTTT.

The chain combines TRBV6-1 with TRBJ1-3, with D perhaps matching TRBD1 (6 bases). V lost 6 bases and J lost 4, with 13 bases in between. The germline V gene encodes CDR1 MNHNS and CDR2 SASEGT. CDR3 length equals 14 residues. The CDR3 region is CASRSTGWGNTIYF. CDR3 in DNA: TGTGCCAGCAGGTCCACAGGGTGGGGAAACACCATATATTTT.

This chain links TRBV19 with TRBJ1-2, with D perhaps TRBD1 (5 bases). Trimming stripped 7 bases from V and 0 bases from J, with 30 bases between. Germline V gene data show CDR1 as LNHDA and CDR2 as SQIVND (reference sequence). This CDR3 spans 20 amino acids. The CDR3 reads CASTSREGSREGGTNYGYTF. CDR3 nucleotides: TGTGCCAGTACCTCGAGAGAGGGCAGCAGGGAGGGAGGAACTAACTATGGCTACACCTTC.

The chain has TRBV27 and TRBJ2-1, with 8 bases matching TRBD2. V lost 5 bases to trimming and J lost 7 bases; unmatched junction nucleotides: 25. CDR1 and CDR2 (germline): MNHEY, SMNVEV (reference sequence). The CDR3 is made up of 20 amino acids. CDR3 sequence (DNA): TGTGCCAGCAGTACCACAACTACTCGAAGCGGGAGCCTTTCAGCAAATGAGCAGTTCTTC. Encoded protein: CASSTTTTRSGSLSANEQFF.

This chain links TRBV19 with TRBJ1-5, with a possible D match to TRBD1 (5 bases). The CDR3 runs to 14 residues. With 3 bases removed from V and 2 bases from J, the gap between germline ends came to 8 bases. Germline V lookup: CDR1 LNHDA, CDR2 SQIVND (reference sequence). This chain's CDR3 is CASSMSGGNQPQHF. In DNA, the CDR3 is TGTGCCAGTAGTATGTCGGGGGGCAATCAGCCCCAGCATTTT.

The V call is TRBV6-5, the J call TRBJ2-1; 7 positions agree with TRBD2. CDR3 length: 14 amino acids. Germline-derived CDR1 and CDR2 are MNHEY and SVGAGI. Losses at the gene ends were 7 bases for V and 9 bases for J; bases not matched to a gene: 12. The CDR3 loop reads CASNLNAGVIEQFF. The CDR3, as DNA: TGTGCCAGCAACTTAAACGCGGGAGTAATTGAGCAGTTCTTC.

The rearrangement joins TRBV6-5 to TRBJ2-2; 7 bases are shared with TRBD1. Unmatched junction bases numbered 7, after V lost 2 bases and J lost 4 bases. The CDR3 runs 16 residues. Germline CDR1 and CDR2: MNHEY and SVGAGI. The CDR3 protein is CASSYSGRGSTGELFF. CDR3 nucleotide sequence: TGTGCCAGCAGTTACAGTGGCAGGGGGAGCACCGGGGAGCTGTTTTTT.